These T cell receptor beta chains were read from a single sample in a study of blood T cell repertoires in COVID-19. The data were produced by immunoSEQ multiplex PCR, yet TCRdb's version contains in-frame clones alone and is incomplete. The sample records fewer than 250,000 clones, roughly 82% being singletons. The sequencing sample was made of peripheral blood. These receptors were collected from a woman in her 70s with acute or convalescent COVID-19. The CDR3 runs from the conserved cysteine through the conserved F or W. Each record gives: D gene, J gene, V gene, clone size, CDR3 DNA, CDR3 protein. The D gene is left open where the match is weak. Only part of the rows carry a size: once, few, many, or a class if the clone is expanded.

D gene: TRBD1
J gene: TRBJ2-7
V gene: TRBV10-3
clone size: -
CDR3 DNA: TGTGCCAGCCGGGACAGGGGGCGCGAGCAGTACTTC
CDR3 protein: CASRDRGREQYF

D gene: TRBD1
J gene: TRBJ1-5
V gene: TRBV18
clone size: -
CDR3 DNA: TGTGCCAGCTCATTACAGGGGGCGCAGCAGCCCCAGCATTTT
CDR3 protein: CASSLQGAQQPQHF

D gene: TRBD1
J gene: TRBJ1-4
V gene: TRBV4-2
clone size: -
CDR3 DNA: TGTGCCAGCAGCCAAGACGCGACAGGGGTCGAAAAACTGTTTTTT
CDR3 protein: CASSQDATGVEKLFF

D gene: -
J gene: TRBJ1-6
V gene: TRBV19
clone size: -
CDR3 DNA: TGTGCCAGTAGTATGGCCAAGGGGATTAATTCACCCCTCCACTTT
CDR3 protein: CASSMAKGINSPLHF

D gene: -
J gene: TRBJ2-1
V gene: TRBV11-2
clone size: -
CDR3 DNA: TGTGCCAGCAGCCCGAGGACAGCTAATGAGCAGTTCTTC
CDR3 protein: CASSPRTANEQFF

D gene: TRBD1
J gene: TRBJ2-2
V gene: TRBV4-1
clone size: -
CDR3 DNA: TGCGCCAGCAGCCCGCAGGGGGTGAACACCGGGGAGCTGTTTTTT
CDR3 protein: CASSPQGVNTGELFF

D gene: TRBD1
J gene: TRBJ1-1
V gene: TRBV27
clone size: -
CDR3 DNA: TGTGCCAGCAGTTTATTTGGTGGGGGACAGGGAACTGAAGCTTTCTTT
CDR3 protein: CASSLFGGGQGTEAFF

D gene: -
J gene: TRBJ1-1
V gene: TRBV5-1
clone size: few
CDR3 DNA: TGCGCCAGCAGCGACTGGGGGGAGCCCAACACTGAAGCTTTCTTT
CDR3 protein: CASSDWGEPNTEAFF

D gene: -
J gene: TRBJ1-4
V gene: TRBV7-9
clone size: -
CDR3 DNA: TGTGCCAGCCGCGACAGGAGGAGAGAAAAACTGTTTTTT
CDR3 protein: CASRDRRREKLFF

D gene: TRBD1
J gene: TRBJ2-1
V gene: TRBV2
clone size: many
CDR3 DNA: TGTGCCAGCAGTGCGCCAGGGGGCAATGAGCAGTTCTTC
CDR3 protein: CASSAPGGNEQFF

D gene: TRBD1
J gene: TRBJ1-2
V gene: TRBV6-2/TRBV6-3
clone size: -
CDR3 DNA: TGTGCCAGCAGTTATCCACAGGGGTATAGAGGCTACACCTTC
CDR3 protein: CASSYPQGYRGYTF

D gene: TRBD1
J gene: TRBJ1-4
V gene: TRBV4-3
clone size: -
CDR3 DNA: TGCGCCAGCAGCCAAGGGACAGGGCTGGTAAAACTGTTTTTT
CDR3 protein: CASSQGTGLVKLFF

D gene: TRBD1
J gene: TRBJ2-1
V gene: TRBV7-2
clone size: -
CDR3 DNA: TGTGCCAGCAGCTCAGGGGGTGAGCAGTTCTTC
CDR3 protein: CASSSGGEQFF

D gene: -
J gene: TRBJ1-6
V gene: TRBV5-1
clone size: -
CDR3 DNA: TGCGCCAGCAGCGTAACAGGCCTAAGCTCCTATAATTCACCCCTCCACTTT
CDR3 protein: CASSVTGLSSYNSPLHF

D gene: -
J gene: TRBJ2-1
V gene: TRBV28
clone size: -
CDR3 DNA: TGTGCCAGCAGTTTTTCCCTCTCCCTCCCCCGGGAGTTCTTC
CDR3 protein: CASSFSLSLPREFF

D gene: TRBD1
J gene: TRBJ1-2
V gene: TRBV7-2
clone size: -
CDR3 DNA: TGTGCCAGCAGCTTACAGACAGGGGGCGTCTATGGCTACACCTTC
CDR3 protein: CASSLQTGGVYGYTF

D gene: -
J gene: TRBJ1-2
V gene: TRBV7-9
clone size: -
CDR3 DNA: TGTGCCAGCAGCGATTTAGCTAACTATGGCTACACCTTC
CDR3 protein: CASSDLANYGYTF

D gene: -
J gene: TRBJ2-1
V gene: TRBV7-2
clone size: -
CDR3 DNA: TGTGCCAGCAGCTTAGGTACAGGGCGAAATGAGCAGTTCTTC
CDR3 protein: CASSLGTGRNEQFF

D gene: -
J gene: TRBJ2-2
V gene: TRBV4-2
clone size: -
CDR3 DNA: TGTGCCAGCAGCCAAGATGGGAGGTTCACCGGGGAGCTGTTTTTT
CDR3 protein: CASSQDGRFTGELFF

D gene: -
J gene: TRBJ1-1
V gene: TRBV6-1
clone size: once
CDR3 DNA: TGTGCCAGCAGTTCAAGCACAGGGAACACTGAAGCTTTCTTT
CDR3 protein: CASSSSTGNTEAFF

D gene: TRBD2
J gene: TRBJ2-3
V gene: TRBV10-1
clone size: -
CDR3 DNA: TGCGCCAGCAGTGCGACGGCTAGCGGGGGTAGGTCGGATACGCAGTATTTT
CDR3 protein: CASSATASGGRSDTQYF

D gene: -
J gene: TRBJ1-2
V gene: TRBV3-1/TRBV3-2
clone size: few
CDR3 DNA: TGTGCCAGCAGCCCCCGGACAGTCATCAACTATGGCTACACCTTC
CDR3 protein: CASSPRTVINYGYTF

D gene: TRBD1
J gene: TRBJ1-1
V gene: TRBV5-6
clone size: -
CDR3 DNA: TGTGCCAGCAGCAGGACAGGGTTAAACACTGAAGCTTTCTTT
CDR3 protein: CASSRTGLNTEAFF

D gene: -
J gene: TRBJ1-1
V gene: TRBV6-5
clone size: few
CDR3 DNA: TGTGCCAGCAGTAGGGAGTGGGGTAACACTGAAGCTTTCTTT
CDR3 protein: CASSREWGNTEAFF

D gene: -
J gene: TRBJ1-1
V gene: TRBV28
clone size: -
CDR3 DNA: TGTGCCAGCAGTTTTGGGGCAGGGTTAGCTTTCTTT
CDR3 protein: CASSFGAGLAFF

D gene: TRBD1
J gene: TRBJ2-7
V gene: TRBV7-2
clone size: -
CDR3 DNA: TGTGCCAGCAGCCCTACCCTTAGGGGACAGGGGGCCACCTACGAGCAGTACTTC
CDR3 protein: CASSPTLRGQGATYEQYF

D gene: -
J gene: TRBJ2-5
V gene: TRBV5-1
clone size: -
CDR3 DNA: TGCGCCAGCAGCTTGTCAGGCGGGGAAGGAGAGACCCAGTACTTC
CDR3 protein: CASSLSGGEGETQYF

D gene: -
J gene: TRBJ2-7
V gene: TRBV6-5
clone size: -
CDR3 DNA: TGTGCCAGCATGGGGAAACCGGGACTCTCGCGGGAGCAGTACTTC
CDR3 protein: CASMGKPGLSREQYF

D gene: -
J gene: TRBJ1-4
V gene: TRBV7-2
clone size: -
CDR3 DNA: TGTGCCAGCCAGGAGGGACGGACCAAAGAAAAACTGTTTTTT
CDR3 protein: CASQEGRTKEKLFF

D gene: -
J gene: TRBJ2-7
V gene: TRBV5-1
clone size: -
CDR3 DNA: TGCGCCAGCAGACCGACATACACCTCCTACGAGCAGTACTTC
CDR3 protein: CASRPTYTSYEQYF

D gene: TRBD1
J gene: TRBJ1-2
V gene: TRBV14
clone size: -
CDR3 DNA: TGTGCCAGCAGCCCATTGGAGGGGGCACGGGGCTATGGCTACACCTTC
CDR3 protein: CASSPLEGARGYGYTF

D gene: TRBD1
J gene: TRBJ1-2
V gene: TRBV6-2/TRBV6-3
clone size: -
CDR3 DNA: TGTGCCAGCAGTTTCGGGACAGGGGCGAGTGGCTACACCTTC
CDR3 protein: CASSFGTGASGYTF

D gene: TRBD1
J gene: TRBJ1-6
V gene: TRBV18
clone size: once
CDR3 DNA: TGTGCCAGCTCACCTCGGACAGGGGCTGATAATTCACCCCTCCACTTT
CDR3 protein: CASSPRTGADNSPLHF

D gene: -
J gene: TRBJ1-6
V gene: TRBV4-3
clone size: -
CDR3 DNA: TGCGCCAGCAGCCAAGACCCGGGATCACCCCTCCACTTT
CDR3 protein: CASSQDPGSPLHF

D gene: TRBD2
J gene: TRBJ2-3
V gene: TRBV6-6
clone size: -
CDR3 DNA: TGTGCCAGCAGTCCAGGACTAGGAAGCACAGATACGCAGTATTTT
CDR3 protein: CASSPGLGSTDTQYF

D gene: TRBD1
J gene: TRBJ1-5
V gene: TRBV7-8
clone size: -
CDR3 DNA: TGTGCCAGCAGCTCGCTGACAGGGGTAGTCAATCAGCCCCAGCATTTT
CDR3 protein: CASSSLTGVVNQPQHF

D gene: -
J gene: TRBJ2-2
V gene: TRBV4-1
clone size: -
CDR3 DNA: TGCGCCAGCAGCCAAGAGAATTGGAGAGGGTTTGGCGGGGAGCTGTTTTTT
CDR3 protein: CASSQENWRGFGGELFF

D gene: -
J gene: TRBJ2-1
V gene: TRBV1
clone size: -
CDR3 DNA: TGCACCAGCAGCCAAGACCCCCAGGGGGAGTTGGGTGAGCAGTTCTTC
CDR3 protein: CTSSQDPQGELGEQFF

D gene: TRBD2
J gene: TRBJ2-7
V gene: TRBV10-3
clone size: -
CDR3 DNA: TGTGCCATCAAGTTGACTAGCGGGGGGTACGAGCAGTACTTC
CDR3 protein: CAIKLTSGGYEQYF

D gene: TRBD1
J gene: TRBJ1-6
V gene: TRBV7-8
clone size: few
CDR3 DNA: TGTGCCAGCAGCCCAGGGACAGGGGGTGAGAATTCACCCCTCCACTTT
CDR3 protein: CASSPGTGGENSPLHF

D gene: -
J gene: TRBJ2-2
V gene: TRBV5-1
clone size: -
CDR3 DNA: TGCGCCAGCAGCCCGGCGCAGGGGACGTTCACCGGGGAGCTGTTTTTT
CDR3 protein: CASSPAQGTFTGELFF

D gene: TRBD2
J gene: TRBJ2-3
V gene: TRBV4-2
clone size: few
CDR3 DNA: TGTGCCAGCAGCCAAGATGGAGCTAGCGGGGGTGGGGATACGCAGTATTTT
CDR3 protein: CASSQDGASGGGDTQYF

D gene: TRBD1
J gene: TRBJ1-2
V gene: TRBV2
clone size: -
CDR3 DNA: TGTGCCTCAGAACAGGGGGTTGGCTATGGCTACACCTTC
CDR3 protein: CASEQGVGYGYTF

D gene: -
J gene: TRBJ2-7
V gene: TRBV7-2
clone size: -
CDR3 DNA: TGTGCCAGCAGCTTACAGGGATACGGCGAGCAGTACTTC
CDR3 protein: CASSLQGYGEQYF

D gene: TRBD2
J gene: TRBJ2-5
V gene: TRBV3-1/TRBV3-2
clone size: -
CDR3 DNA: TGTGCCAGCAGCCCCGGGGGGGGGTTGTACCAAGAGACCCAGTACTTC
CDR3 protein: CASSPGGGLYQETQYF

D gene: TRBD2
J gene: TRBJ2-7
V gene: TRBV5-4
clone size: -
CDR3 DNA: TGTGCCAGCAGCTCCTTTTCTAGCGGGGGTTACGAGCAGTACTTC
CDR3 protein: CASSSFSSGGYEQYF

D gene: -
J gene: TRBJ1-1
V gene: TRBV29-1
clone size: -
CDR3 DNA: TGCAGCGTTGAACGCAATCTCGGCACTGAAGCTTTCTTT
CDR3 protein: CSVERNLGTEAFF

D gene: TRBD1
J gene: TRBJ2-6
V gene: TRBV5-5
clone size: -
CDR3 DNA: TGTGCCAGCAGCCGCAGCGGACAGGGGGCGGGAGGGGCCAACGTCCTGACTTTC
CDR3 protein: CASSRSGQGAGGANVLTF

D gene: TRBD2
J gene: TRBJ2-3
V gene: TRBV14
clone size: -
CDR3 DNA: TGTGCCAGCAGCCAAGGGTATTCGAGCGGGGACCCTGGCACAGATACGCAGTATTTT
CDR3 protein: CASSQGYSSGDPGTDTQYF

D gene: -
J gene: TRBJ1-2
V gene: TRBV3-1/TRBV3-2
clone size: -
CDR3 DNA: TGTGCCAGCAGCCAAAGCTACAGTCTTTCCTATGGCTACACCTTC
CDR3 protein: CASSQSYSLSYGYTF

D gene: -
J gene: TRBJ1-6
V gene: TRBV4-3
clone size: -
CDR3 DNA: TGCGCCAGCAGCCAAGATTCGTCAGGGGCCGGGATGTGGGCCCTCCACTTT
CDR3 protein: CASSQDSSGAGMWALHF

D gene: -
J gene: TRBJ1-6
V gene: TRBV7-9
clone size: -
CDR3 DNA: TGTGCCAGCAGCTTAACAGGGTATAATTCACCCCTCCACTTT
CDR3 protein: CASSLTGYNSPLHF

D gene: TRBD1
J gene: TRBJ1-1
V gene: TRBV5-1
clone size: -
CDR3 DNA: TGCGCCAGCAGCTGGGGAACAGGGGTCGGCACTGAAGCTTTCTTT
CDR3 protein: CASSWGTGVGTEAFF

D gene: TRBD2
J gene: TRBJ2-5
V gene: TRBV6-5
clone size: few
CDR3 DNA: TGTGCCAGCAGTTTTCTAGCGGGGGGGCAGGAGACCCAGTACTTC
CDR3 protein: CASSFLAGGQETQYF

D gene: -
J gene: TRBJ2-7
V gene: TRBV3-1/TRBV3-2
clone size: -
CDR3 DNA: TGTGCCAGCAGCCAAGTCAGTTACGAGCAGTACTTC
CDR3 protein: CASSQVSYEQYF

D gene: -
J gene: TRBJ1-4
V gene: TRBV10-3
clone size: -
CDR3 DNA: TGTGCCATCAGTGACACCCTCAGAACAACTAATGAAAAACTGTTTTTT
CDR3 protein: CAISDTLRTTNEKLFF